The 26 T cell receptor beta chains presented below share a single source sample, sequenced in a study of cytomegalovirus exposure and HLA in healthy donors. Sequencing used immunoSEQ multiplex PCR; TCRdb keeps in-frame clones, though not all of them. The sample shows about 150,000 clones, about nine tenths of them seen only once. The specimen was PBMCs. Source of these receptors: a man younger than 35 in good health and CMV-seronegative.

This chain connects TRBV6-1 to TRBJ1-1, with TRBD1 matching over 7 bases. Losses at the gene ends were 4 bases for V and 4 bases for J; bases not matched to a gene: 9. The CDR3 is made up of 15 amino acids. Germline CDR1 and CDR2: MNHNS and SASEGT. The CDR3 sequence: CASSAEGAYSTEAFF. The CDR3 nucleotides are TGTGCCAGCAGTGCAGAGGGGGCATATAGCACTGAAGCTTTCTTT.

CDR3 sequence: CASSQFSYYGYTF. The CDR3 DNA sequence: TGTGCCAGCAGCCAATTCTCGTACTATGGCTACACCTTC. The rearrangement links TRBV14 to TRBJ1-2; D unresolved. Trimming cost V 2 bases and J 3 bases, with 7 bases left between them. The CDR3 covers 13 residues. Germline V gene sequence: CDR1 SGHDN, CDR2 FVKESK.

The chain joins TRBV7-6 to TRBJ1-5; a weak D match, TRBD1 (5 bases). In germline, CDR1 is SGHVS, CDR2 FNYEAQ. This CDR3 spans 14 amino acids. Trimming took 5 bases from V and 4 from J, leaving 12 bases between them. The CDR3 DNA reads TGTGCCAGCAGCCCAGGGCGGGGTAATCAGCCCCAGCATTTT. The encoded protein is CASSPGRGNQPQHF.

The chain has TRBV27 and TRBJ2-1; a weak D match, TRBD2 (7 bases). CDR3 size: 14 residues. The germline V and J ends were trimmed by 3 bases and 8 bases, with 14 bases remaining between them. CDR1 is MNHEY, CDR2 SMNVEV, per germline (reference sequence). DNA for the CDR3: TGTGCCAGCAGTTTTATCGGGGGGCGAGATGAGCAGTTCTTC. It codes for CASSFIGGRDEQFF.

The chain uses TRBV7-9 and TRBJ1-1; unclear D gene. Trimming removed 5 bases from V and 4 bases from J, with 11 bases in between. Per the germline V gene, CDR1 is SEHNR and CDR2 is FQNEAQ (reference sequence). The CDR3 runs 13 residues. In DNA, the CDR3 is TGTGCCAGCAGCCAAAGGAGTCCCACTGAAGCTTTCTTT. It yields the protein CASSQRSPTEAFF. The entire variable domain, with the rest obtained from reference TRBV7-9 and TRBJ1-1, is as follows: DTGVSQNPRHKITKRGQNVTFRCDPISEHNRLYWYRQTLGQGPEFLTYFQNEAQLEKSRLLSDRFSAERPKGSFSTLEIQRTEQGDSAMYLCASSQRSPTEAFFGQGTRLTVV.

This chain joins TRBV10-2 and TRBJ1-4; 9 nucleotides agree with TRBD1. The CDR3 length is 16 residues. J gave up 1 base and V 3 bases, and 3 bases lay outside the gene matches. Germline CDR1 and CDR2: WSHSY and SAAADI. DNA of the CDR3: TGCGCCAGCAGTGATAGACAGGGGGTAACTAATGAAAAACTGTTTTTT. Translating gives CASSDRQGVTNEKLFF.

This chain joins TRBV19 and TRBJ1-4, with D unresolved. The V gene lost 6 bases and the J gene lost 5 bases, with 13 bases spanning the gap. This CDR3 is built from 14 residues. CDR1 is LNHDA and CDR2 is SQIVND in the germline V gene (reference sequence). The DNA for the CDR3 is TGTGCCAGTAGCCAGCCTGGAGAGAATGAAAAACTGTTTTTT. Translation: CASSQPGENEKLFF.

The chain couples TRBV13 to TRBJ2-3; 11 positions match TRBD2. Germline V gene lookup returns CDR1 PRHDT and CDR2 FYEKMQ (reference sequence). The CDR3 length is 19 residues. Germline trimming cut 4 bases from V and 2 bases from J; bases unmatched to any gene: 14. As DNA, the CDR3 is TGTGCCAGCAGCTACTTACTAGCGGGGGAGCCCCTATTCACAGATACGCAGTATTTT. Its translation is CASSYLLAGEPLFTDTQYF.

V usage is TRBV9 and J usage is TRBJ1-2, with 7 positions matching TRBD1. Unmatched junction bases numbered 5, after V lost 0 bases and J lost 0 bases. Germline CDR1 is SGDLS and CDR2 is YYNGEE. This CDR3 is built from 16 residues. CDR3 in DNA: TGTGCCAGCAGCGTAGACGCAGGGGGGACTAACTATGGCTACACCTTC. It yields the protein CASSVDAGGTNYGYTF. The entire variable domain, with the rest obtained from reference TRBV9 and TRBJ1-2, is as follows: DSGVTQTPKHLITATGQRVTLRCSPRSGDLSVYWYQQSLDQGLQFLIQYYNGEERAKGNILERFSAQQFPDLHSELNLSSLELGDSALYFCASSVDAGGTNYGYTFGSGTRLTVV.

The chain has TRBV6-5 and TRBJ1-2, with D perhaps TRBD1 (5 bases). The CDR3 totals 14 residues. Germline assignment: CDR1 MNHEY and CDR2 SVGAGI. V lost 0 bases, J lost 4 bases, and 9 bases lay in between. Written as DNA, the CDR3 is TGTGCCAGCAGTTACTCCGGGGGGAGCTATGGCTACACCTTC. Protein product: CASSYSGGSYGYTF.

The V and J genes are TRBV4-3 and TRBJ1-2; 9 bases line up with TRBD1. CDR3 length: 15 residues. Germline V gene data show CDR1 as LGHNA and CDR2 as YSLEER. V shed 4 bases and J 8 bases; nucleotides not matched to a gene: 11. The CDR3 loop is CASSPIPGQGYGYTF. CDR3 coding DNA: TGCGCCAGCAGCCCCATACCGGGACAGGGTTACGGCTACACCTTC.

The chain couples TRBV2 to TRBJ2-5, with 10 bases aligning to TRBD2. Trimming removed 6 bases from V and 1 base from J; junction bases left unmatched: 8. This CDR3 has 16 residues. Germline CDR1 is SNHLY and CDR2 is FYNNEI. CDR3 nucleotides: TGTGCCAGCAGCGGGAGGGCTAGCGGGAGCCAAGAGACCCAGTACTTC. This codes for CASSGRASGSQETQYF.

The genes are TRBV19 and TRBJ1-6; a weak D match, TRBD1 (5 bases). V lost 1 base and J 5 bases, leaving 12 bases between the germline ends. The CDR3 loop spans 16 amino acids. The germline gives CDR1 LNHDA, CDR2 SQIVND (reference sequence). CDR3: CASSIGGAGNNSPLHF. The CDR3 DNA follows: TGTGCCAGTAGTATAGGAGGAGCAGGGAATAATTCACCCCTCCACTTT.

The rearrangement joins TRBV25-1 to TRBJ1-6; 7 bases match TRBD1. Germline assignment: CDR1 MGHDK and CDR2 SYGVNS. The CDR3 runs 15 residues. Trimming at V came to 1 base and at J to 7 bases, leaving 4 bases not matched to a gene. CDR3 bases: TGTGCCAGCAGTGAATCGACAGGGAGGAATTCACCCCTCCACTTT. Its translation: CASSESTGRNSPLHF.

The chain joins TRBV7-8 to TRBJ1-3; D is possibly TRBD1 (6 bases). CDR1 is SGHVS, CDR2 FQNEAQ, per germline. Deletions cut 4 bases from V and 4 bases from J, with 17 bases between. This CDR3 has 16 residues. In DNA, the CDR3 is TGTGCCAGCAGCTCGTACAGGGTCGTGGGGGGAAACACCATATATTTT. The encoded protein is CASSSYRVVGGNTIYF.

The gene calls are TRBV12-5 and TRBJ2-1, with TRBD1 matching 7 bases. Trimming at V came to 0 bases and at J to 10 bases, leaving 3 bases not matched to a gene. Germline values: CDR1 LGHNT, CDR2 FRNRAP. The length of the CDR3 is 13 residues. Written as DNA, the CDR3 is TGTGCTAGTGGTTTGGTTTTGGACAGGGAGCAGTTCTTC. The encoded protein is CASGLVLDREQFF.

This sequence joins TRBV5-6 and TRBJ2-1; D is ambiguous. With 2 bases removed from V and 6 bases from J, the gap between germline ends came to 12 bases. The CDR3 spans 14 residues. Germline loops: CDR1 SGHDT, CDR2 YYEEEE. CDR3 region: CASSFSAGINEQFF. The CDR3 DNA is TGTGCCAGCAGCTTTTCTGCAGGTATCAATGAGCAGTTCTTC.

The chain carries TRBV5-1 and TRBJ2-5; a weak D match, TRBD1 (6 bases). Germline CDR1 reads SGHRS; CDR2 reads YFSETQ. Trimming took off 5 bases at V and 5 bases at J, with 13 bases between the two ends. This CDR3 comprises 13 residues. In nucleotides, the CDR3 is TGCGCCAGCAGAATACAGGGTGGGGAGACCCAGTACTTC. Protein sequence: CASRIQGGETQYF. The variable domain in full, with the rest retrieved from reference TRBV5-1 and TRBJ2-5, is KAGVTQTPRYLIKTRGQQVTLSCSPISGHRSVSWYQQTPGQGLQFLFEYFSETQRNKGNFPGRFSGRQFSNSRSEMNVSTLELGDSALYLCASRIQGGETQYFGPGTRLLVL.

The chain joins TRBV5-6 to TRBJ2-5; 9 nucleotides align to TRBD2. J gave up 4 bases and V 4 bases, and 5 bases lay outside the gene matches. The length of the CDR3 is 14 residues. In germline, CDR1 is SGHDT, CDR2 YYEEEE. CDR3 region: CASSALTSGETQYF. DNA for the CDR3: TGTGCCAGCAGCGCCCTGACTAGCGGAGAGACCCAGTACTTC.

CDR3 sequence reads: CAISLGGGRGVQPQHF. In nucleotides, the CDR3 is TGTGCCATCAGTTTAGGGGGAGGGAGAGGTGTTCAGCCCCAGCATTTT. The J gene is TRBJ1-5, the V gene TRBV10-3, with D maybe TRBD1 (6 bases). The CDR3 spans 16 residues. Germline V gene sequence: CDR1 ENHRY, CDR2 SYGVKD. V was cut by 5 bases and J by 6 bases, with 20 bases left in between.

The chain recombines TRBV6-1 with TRBJ1-1, with no clear D. From germline, CDR1 is MNHNS and CDR2 SASEGT. This CDR3 has 15 amino acids. V lost 0 bases and J lost 0, with 8 bases in between. Written as DNA, the CDR3 is TGTGCCAGCAGTGAAGCGGCGGATATGAACACTGAAGCTTTCTTT. Protein sequence: CASSEAADMNTEAFF.

V is TRBV25-1 and J is TRBJ1-1; a weak D match, TRBD1 (5 bases). From germline, CDR1 is MGHDK and CDR2 SYGVNS. This CDR3 spans 13 amino acids. V lost 7 bases and J lost 5, with 14 bases in between. DNA of the CDR3: TGTGCCAGCAAGGTAGCAGGGCGGACTGAAGCTTTCTTT. Encoded protein: CASKVAGRTEAFF.

This clone was observed once. This chain uses TRBV2 with TRBJ2-4; 8 positions match TRBD1. V gave up 7 bases and J gave up 8 bases; unmatched junction bases: 16. The CDR3 has 16 residues. CDR1 is SNHLY and CDR2 is FYNNEI in the germline V gene. The CDR3 DNA reads TGTGCCAGCATACACCCTGGACAGGGCGGAGGGTACATTCAGTACTTC. This encodes CASIHPGQGGGYIQYF.

V and J are TRBV14 and TRBJ1-2; perhaps TRBD1 as D (6 bases). Trimming stripped 7 bases from V and 3 bases from J, with 12 bases between. Per germline, CDR1 SGHDN and CDR2 FVKESK. CDR3 size: 13 residues. The CDR3 sequence is CASKGRGDYGYTF. The DNA of the CDR3 is TGTGCCAGCAAGGGCAGGGGAGACTATGGCTACACCTTC.

V and J are TRBV7-6 and TRBJ1-1; 8 positions match TRBD1. Germline V CDR1 and CDR2: SGHVS, FNYEAQ. CDR3 length: 15 residues. Losses at the gene ends were 6 bases for V and 4 bases for J; bases not matched to a gene: 10. DNA of the CDR3: TGTGCCAGCAGACCGGACAGGGCGGGTAGCACTGAAGCTTTCTTT. It encodes CASRPDRAGSTEAFF.

The genes are TRBV11-2 and TRBJ1-3, with 7 bases identical to TRBD1. Trimming took 5 bases from V and 0 from J; bases not matched to a gene: 7. This CDR3 region has 16 residues. Germline lookup yields CDR1 SGHAT and CDR2 FQNNGV. The CDR3 loop is CASSETGEVSGNTIYF. In DNA, the CDR3 is TGTGCCAGCAGCGAAACAGGGGAAGTCTCTGGAAACACCATATATTTT.